This paragraph reports one TCR beta chain. Its antigen is as yet unknown. The source of the sample is a study of cytomegalovirus exposure and HLA in healthy donors. Study as a whole: The use of the same platform for the 90 to 150 validation repertoires and the 550 to 700 first-cohort repertoires was reported by a later analysis. Findings of the study overall: Within the 130 or so validation repertoires, first-cohort TCR clusters tended to co-occur, according to a later analysis. Researchers reported that a few CMV-associated chains were confirmed in vitro as CMV antigen-specific.

Assay used: immunoSEQ multiplex PCR; TCRdb lists only in-frame clones, some missing. There are more than 85,000 clones in the sample; roughly 90% occur only once, and 1.4% lies in the top ten. While the first cohort had around 700 subjects, the donors belonged to the separate validation cohort of about 130 subjects. The CDR3 totals 14 residues. The germline V gene encodes CDR1 SGHTA and CDR2 FQGNSA. The V end lost 4 bases, the J end lost 6 bases, and 13 bases lay between the germline ends. This TCR derives from a woman between 25 and 40 years old in good health and CMV-seropositive. The material sequenced was PBMCs. The chain uses TRBV7-2 and TRBJ2-1; a possible D gene is TRBD2 (6 bases). The CDR3 region is CASSYGGSRNEQFF. The CDR3 DNA sequence: TGTGCCAGCAGCTATGGGGGGTCGCGCAATGAGCAGTTCTTC.